These T cell receptor beta chains were read from a single sample in a study of T-cell reconstitution after alpha-beta-depleted transplantation in children. TCRdb itself ran the PCR reads through MiXCR, one entry per CDR3 protein. Of 450,000 to 600,000 distinct CDR3 sequences listed, over 9.5% were seen once; the top ten hold roughly 2.1%. Sample: PBMCs, taken before TCRalphabeta/CD19-depleted stem cell transplant. Receptor source: a child aged 2 to 10 with inherited bone marrow failure, due to receive a stem cell transplant. The CDR3 runs from the conserved cysteine through the conserved F or W.

v_call: TRBV7-9
j_call: TRBJ2-2
cdr3_aa: CASSSQVTGELFF

v_call: TRBV5-6
j_call: TRBJ1-1
cdr3_aa: CASSRPDSPAFF

v_call: TRBV7-8
j_call: TRBJ2-7
cdr3_aa: CASSLNLAYEQYF

v_call: TRBV12-3/TRBV12-4
j_call: TRBJ2-2
cdr3_aa: CASSPHRTPEAGELFF

v_call: TRBV5-6
j_call: TRBJ2-2
cdr3_aa: CASSLDRLAGETGELFF

v_call: TRBV20-1
j_call: TRBJ2-4
cdr3_aa: CSARDSGVGNIQYF

v_call: TRBV28
j_call: TRBJ2-5
cdr3_aa: CASTLAGQGGETQYF

v_call: TRBV5-1
j_call: TRBJ2-1
cdr3_aa: CASSLEISSDEQFF

v_call: TRBV5-1
j_call: TRBJ2-6
cdr3_aa: CASGATGANVLTF

v_call: TRBV7-9
j_call: TRBJ2-1
cdr3_aa: CASSSSTGDHFF

v_call: TRBV19
j_call: TRBJ1-1
cdr3_aa: CASSIPAGAFF

v_call: TRBV19
j_call: TRBJ2-1
cdr3_aa: CASSIFTPSASSYNEQFF

v_call: TRBV12-3/TRBV12-4
j_call: TRBJ2-3
cdr3_aa: CASSLGIAGPTDTQYF

v_call: TRBV29-1
j_call: TRBJ1-2
cdr3_aa: CSVEGRGGTYGYTF

v_call: TRBV15
j_call: TRBJ2-1
cdr3_aa: CATSVGGRAPDYNEQFF

v_call: TRBV7-2
j_call: TRBJ2-7
cdr3_aa: CASRTLGGSYEQYF